This T cell receptor (beta chain) was documented in a study of cytomegalovirus exposure and HLA in healthy donors. About this clone: Antigen unknown.

V was cut by 2 bases and J by 1 base, with 11 bases left in between. The CDR3 is 15 residues long. CDR1 and CDR2 from the germline V gene are SEHNR and FQNEAQ (reference sequence). Study-level results: Reports indicated that the classifier achieved high specificity and sensitivity in diagnosing cytomegalovirus status. A later analysis linked a missense DCLRE1C variant to TCR beta V- and J-gene trimming.

It was with 60 Vbeta and 13 Jbeta primers that the PCR ran. The table came from immunoSEQ multiplex PCR; TCRdb's copy has only in-frame clones and leaves some out. The sample includes around 80,000 clones, 65% to 75% of them seen just once. The specimen was PBMCs. The origin of this receptor is a man aged 40-50 years in good health and CMV-seropositive. This chain links TRBV7-9 with TRBJ1-1, with D perhaps matching TRBD1 (5 bases). The CDR3 bases are TGTGCCAGCAGCTTAACAGGTCCCGGGAACACTGAAGCTTTCTTT. It codes for CASSLTGPGNTEAFF.